Below, one T cell receptor (beta chain) is given with its context. The target antigen is unknown. This sample is part of a study of cytotoxic CD8 clonotypes in ibrutinib-treated CLL. Study results and limitations: Public clonotypes (which were uncommon) either contracted or remained stable on treatment. The times at which samples were taken varied between sustained-remission and progressing patients.

The CDR3 covers 18 residues. Trimming cost V 1 base and J 5 bases; bases outside gene matches: 10. Germline CDR1 and CDR2: LGHNA and YSLEER. Repertoires were generated with immunoSEQ multiplex PCR, while TCRdb's copy carries only in-frame clones and drops some. The sample lists over 65,000 clones; roughly three quarters were seen once. The TCR comes from a human donor with chronic lymphocytic leukemia. Sequences were derived from PBMCs, sampled after 12 months of ibrutinib treatment. This sequence joins TRBV4-3 and TRBJ2-5; 13 bases line up with TRBD2. The CDR3 nucleotides are TGCGCCAGCAGCCAAGGGACTAGCGGGGGCCCCGGGGGGGAGACCCAGTACTTC. Amino acid sequence: CASSQGTSGGPGGETQYF.